These T cell receptor beta chains were read from a single sample in a study of CD8+CD57+ T cells in acquired aplastic anemia. Each CDR3 protein is one row after TCRdb ran MiXCR on the reads. The sample records some 200,000 distinct CDR3 sequences, less than 60% being singletons. The source material was sorted CD4+, CD8+, or CD8+CD57+ T cells (not recorded which) from PBMCs. These TCRs come from a human donor with aplastic anemia. Both conserved end residues are part of each CDR3. A D gene is named only where the DNA matches it firmly. Size is stated for part of the rows, as once, few or many counts, or as a class when the clone is expanded.

abundance	j_gene	len	v_gene	d_gene	CDR3aa	CDR3nt
-	TRBJ2-5	15	TRBV10-3	-	CAIRSEGQDQETQYF	TGTGCCATCAGGTCCGAGGGGCAGGATCAAGAGACCCAGTACTTC
few	TRBJ2-7	15	TRBV7-2	TRBD1	CASSFWGQGLYEQYF	TGTGCCAGCAGCTTTTGGGGACAGGGTCTCTACGAGCAGTACTTC
many	TRBJ2-5	11	TRBV7-2	-	CASSRRGTQYF	TGTGCCAGCAGTCGGCGGGGGACCCAGTACTTC
few	TRBJ1-1	12	TRBV20-1	-	CSAREWGTEAFF	TGCAGTGCTAGAGAATGGGGGACTGAAGCTTTCTTT
-	TRBJ1-6	14	TRBV10-2	-	CASSEGTSNSPLHF	TGCGCCAGCAGTGAGGGGACATCCAATTCACCCCTCCACTTT
many	TRBJ1-1	13	TRBV19	-	CASSNRMNTEAFF	TGTGCCAGTAGTAACCGGATGAACACTGAAGCTTTCTTT
-	TRBJ2-7	17	TRBV20-1	TRBD2	CSATTGTRALSRGEQYF	TGCAGTGCTACTACCGGGACTAGGGCCCTATCGCGGGGCGAGCAGTACTTC
many	TRBJ2-7	12	TRBV2	-	CASSLQPPEQYF	TGTGCCAGCAGTCTCCAACCACCTGAGCAGTACTTC
once	TRBJ2-2	12	TRBV29-1	-	CSAAAGTGELFF	TGCAGCGCCGCCGCGGGGACCGGGGAGCTGTTTTTT
few	TRBJ2-7	13	TRBV20-1	TRBD2	CSARKAGVDEQYF	TGCAGTGCTAGAAAAGCGGGAGTCGACGAGCAGTACTTC
-	TRBJ1-6	17	TRBV5-1	-	CASSPRDRQDPSSPLHF	TGCGCCAGCAGCCCCCGCGATAGGCAGGACCCGAGTTCACCCCTCCACTTT
many	TRBJ1-1	14	TRBV20-1	-	CSARVVTVNTEAFF	TGCAGTGCTAGAGTCGTTACAGTGAACACTGAAGCTTTCTTT